Each of the 2 T cell receptor beta chains below was sequenced from the same sample in a study of patients and donors after allogeneic stem cell transplantation. TCRdb re-derived calls from the RT-PCR reads in MiXCR, one entry per CDR3 protein. The sample has about 410,000 distinct CDR3 sequences, about a sixth seen once; the top ten hold roughly 7.2%. Input material: blood, either unsorted or a sorted T cell fraction (not recorded which). These receptors originate from a human donor who was either an allogeneic HSCT recipient or a stem cell or donor lymphocyte infusion donor (not recorded which). It is not recorded whose cells these are; they may come from a transplant donor.

This clonotype occurred a few times. The rearrangement links TRBV11-3 to TRBJ2-2; D may be TRBD1 (6 bases). In germline, CDR1 is SGHNT, CDR2 YENEEA. V shed 5 bases and J shed 5 bases, with 18 bases lying between them. The CDR3 is 16 residues long. The CDR3, as DNA: TGTGCCAGCAGCCTGGGACACAGCGTAAGGACCGGGGAGCTGTTTTTT. It encodes CASSLGHSVRTGELFF.

This chain uses TRBV2 with TRBJ2-6; D gene uncertain. Looked up from germline, CDR1 is SNHLY and CDR2 is FYNNEI. The ends were cut back, 6 bases at V and 3 bases at J, with 18 bases in the middle. The CDR3 has 17 residues. CDR3: CASSLPPQVFGANVLTF. CDR3 bases: TGTGCCAGCAGCCTCCCCCCTCAGGTCTTTGGGGCCAACGTCCTGACTTTC.